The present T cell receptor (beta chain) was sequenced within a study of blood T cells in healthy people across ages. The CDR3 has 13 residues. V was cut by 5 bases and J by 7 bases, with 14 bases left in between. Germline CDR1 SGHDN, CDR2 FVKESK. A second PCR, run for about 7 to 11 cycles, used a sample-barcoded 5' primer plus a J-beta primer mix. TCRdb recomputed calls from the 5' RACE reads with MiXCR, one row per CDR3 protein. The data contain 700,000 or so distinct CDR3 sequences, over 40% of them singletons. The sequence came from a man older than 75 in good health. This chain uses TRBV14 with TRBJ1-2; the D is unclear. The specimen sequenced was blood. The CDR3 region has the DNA TGTGCCAGCAGCTTAAGTCGGCTTACTGGCTACACCTTC. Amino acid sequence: CASSLSRLTGYTF.